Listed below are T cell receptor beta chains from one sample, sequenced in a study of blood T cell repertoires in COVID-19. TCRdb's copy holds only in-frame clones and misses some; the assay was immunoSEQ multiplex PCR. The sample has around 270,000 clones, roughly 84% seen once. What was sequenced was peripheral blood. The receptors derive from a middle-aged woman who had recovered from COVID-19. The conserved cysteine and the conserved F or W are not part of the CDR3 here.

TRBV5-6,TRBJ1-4,ASSLGNRQPNEKLF
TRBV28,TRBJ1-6,ASSGSSSYNSPLH
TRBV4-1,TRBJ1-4,ASSRTTTAGNNEKLF
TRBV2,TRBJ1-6,ASRGQGVYNSPLH
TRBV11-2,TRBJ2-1,ASSTLASSYNEQF
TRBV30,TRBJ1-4,AWGVGQANEKLF
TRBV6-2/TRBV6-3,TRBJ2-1,ASSYSRTGGEQF
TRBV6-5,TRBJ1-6,ASRRGGAADSPLH
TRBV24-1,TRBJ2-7,ATMGQNSYEQY
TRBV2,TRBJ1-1,ASRGDRNTEAF
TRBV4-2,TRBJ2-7,ASSQEVGLAGYEQY
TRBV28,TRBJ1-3,ASSPGTPVLDTIY
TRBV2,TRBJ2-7,ASRGGTFRTYEQY
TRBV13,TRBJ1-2,ASSPLTGWFGYT
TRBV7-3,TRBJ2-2,ASSLSRDNTGELF
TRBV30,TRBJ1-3,AWSVAQRNTIY
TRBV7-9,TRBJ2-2,ASSATSEPTGELF
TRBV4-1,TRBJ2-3,ASSQETVSTDTQY
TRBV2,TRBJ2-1,ASRPPGGVYNEQF
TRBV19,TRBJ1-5,ASSIQEGQGGSQPQH
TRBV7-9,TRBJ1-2,ASSPEGGQPHGYT
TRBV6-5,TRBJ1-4,ASSYVLGEKLF
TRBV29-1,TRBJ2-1,SANGGGTYNEQF
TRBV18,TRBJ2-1,ASSPQTDNEQF
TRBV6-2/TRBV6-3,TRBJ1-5,ASSGISMAGPQH
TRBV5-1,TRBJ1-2,ASSSFRGGGYT
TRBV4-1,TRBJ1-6,ASSHARFGLDPSSPLH
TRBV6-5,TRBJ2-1,ASSRQGGNEQF
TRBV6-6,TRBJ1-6,ASSSRDRASNSPLH
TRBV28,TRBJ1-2,ASSFVQEAAFNYGYT
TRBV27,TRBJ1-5,ASSLSTGIDQPQH
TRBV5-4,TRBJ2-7,ASSLQGSSYEQY
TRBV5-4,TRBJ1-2,ASSPLTGGYGYT
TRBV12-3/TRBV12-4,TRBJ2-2,ATRGAGELF
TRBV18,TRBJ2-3,ASSPPGGNTDTQY
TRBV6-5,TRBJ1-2,ASSYSQWGADYGYT
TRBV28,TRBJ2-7,ASSFLLAELSYEQY
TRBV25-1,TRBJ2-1,ASSEYFPTSGGDEQF
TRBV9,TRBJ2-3,ASSVSSGSTDTQY
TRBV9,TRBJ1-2,ASSVGSGALTNYGYT
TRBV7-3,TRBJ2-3,ASSFTSGTDTQY
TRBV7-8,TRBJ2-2,ASSFPYNTGELF
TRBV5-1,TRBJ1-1,ASSGGALFSNTEAF
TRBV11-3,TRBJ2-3,ASSLGKGTPLTDTQY
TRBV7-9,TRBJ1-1,ASSTTGTQKAF
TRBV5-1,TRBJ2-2,ASSLEGAAGELF
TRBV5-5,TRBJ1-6,ASSLLANSPLH
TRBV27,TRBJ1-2,ASSLNRAYGYT
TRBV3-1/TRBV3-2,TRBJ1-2,ASSQDWTARGYT
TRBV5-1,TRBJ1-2,ASSWDRADYGYT
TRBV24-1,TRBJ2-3,ATSDPGQGTDTQY
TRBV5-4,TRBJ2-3,ASSLEVGRGITDTQY
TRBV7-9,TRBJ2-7,ASSDNRGSGEQY
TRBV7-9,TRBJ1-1,ASTHPQRESTEAF
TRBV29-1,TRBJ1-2,SGTDYNYGYT
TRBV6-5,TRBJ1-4,ASSSGEGWDEKLF
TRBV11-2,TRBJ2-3,ASSVGAGRGDTQY
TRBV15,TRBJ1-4,ATSRDDRGFEKLF
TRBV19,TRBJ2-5,ASSRDRAFVETQY
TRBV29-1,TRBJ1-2,SVGQGSYGYT